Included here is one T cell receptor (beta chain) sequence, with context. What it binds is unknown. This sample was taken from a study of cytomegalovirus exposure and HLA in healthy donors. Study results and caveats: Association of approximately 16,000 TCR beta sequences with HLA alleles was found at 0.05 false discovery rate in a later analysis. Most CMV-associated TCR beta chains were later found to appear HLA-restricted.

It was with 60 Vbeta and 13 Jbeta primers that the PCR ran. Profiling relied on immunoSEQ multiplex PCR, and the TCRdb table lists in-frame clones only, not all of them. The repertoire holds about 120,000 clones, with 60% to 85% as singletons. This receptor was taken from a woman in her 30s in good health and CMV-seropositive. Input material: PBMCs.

CDR3 in amino acids: CASSQVISGNTIYF. Written as DNA, the CDR3 is TGTGCCAGCAGCCAAGTTATCTCTGGAAACACCATATATTTT. The chain has TRBV14 and TRBJ1-3; D is undetermined. The germline V gene has CDR1 SGHDN and CDR2 FVKESK. V dropped 1 base and J dropped 0 bases, with 4 bases sitting between them. The CDR3 totals 14 residues.